This is a list of T cell receptor beta chains from one sample in a study of T cells in localized non-small cell lung cancer. Data came from immunoSEQ multiplex PCR; TCRdb stores just in-frame clones and leaves some out. The table includes roughly 67,000 clones, roughly four fifths detected once. The sample in question was peripheral blood, obtained before any cancer treatment. Source of these receptors: an older female donor with stage I lung adenocarcinoma. CDR3s include the opening cysteine and the closing phenylalanine or tryptophan. Fields, in order: V gene, J gene, CDR3 protein.

TRBV10-3	TRBJ1-5	CAISRTGNQPQHF
TRBV7-9	TRBJ2-2	CASTPGYGAGELFF
TRBV6-9	TRBJ2-1	CASSYLRVREFF
TRBV7-9	TRBJ2-5	CASSLGTVQETQYF
TRBV6-1	TRBJ1-4	CASSDQDRGRSNEKLFF
TRBV5-4	TRBJ2-2	CASSVDRAKHGELFF
TRBV5-4	TRBJ1-1	CASSPGQAFEAFF
TRBV7-9	TRBJ2-3	CASSPLAGGLTDTQYF
TRBV20-1	TRBJ1-1	CSAVITEAFF
TRBV12-5	TRBJ1-6	CASGLPRDRGGNSPLHF
TRBV29-1	TRBJ2-3	CSVRRDVGPGTDTQYF
TRBV5-1	TRBJ2-7	CASSRIAGPYEQYF
TRBV7-3	TRBJ2-1	CASSPTSGTSGNNEQFF
TRBV6-5	TRBJ1-2	CASRGDRTYGYTF
TRBV18	TRBJ1-1	CASSSSGAPSF
TRBV6-5	TRBJ1-1	CASSSAGGRSTEAFF
TRBV14	TRBJ2-3	CASSQDRQQGRDTQYF
TRBV4-1	TRBJ1-1	CASSQDRLGSSTEAFF
TRBV7-2	TRBJ1-1	CASSLLRQAEAFF
TRBV6-6	TRBJ1-3	CASSSSSSGNTIYF
TRBV7-3	TRBJ2-1	CASSLTGGGRSNEQFF
TRBV18	TRBJ1-4	CASSPPNTATNEKLFF
TRBV6-4	TRBJ1-1	CASSLHRGTEAFF
TRBV6-5	TRBJ1-2	CASRDRGRSYGYTF
TRBV19	TRBJ2-7	CASSRVGIGYEQYF
TRBV7-8	TRBJ2-5	CASSLVGGRETQYF
TRBV11-2	TRBJ2-7	CASSLAGGSYEQYF
TRBV11-3	TRBJ2-1	CASSLVAGGGSYNEQFF
TRBV2	TRBJ2-1	CATSTTSVSEQFF
TRBV7-9	TRBJ1-4	CASSRWAGENEKLFF
TRBV7-3	TRBJ1-1	CASSLSTRNRAFF
TRBV19	TRBJ1-6	CASSDRVGPLHF
TRBV11-1	TRBJ1-1	CASSVFTGNTEAFF
TRBV5-1	TRBJ1-3	CASSPSGANVGNTIYF